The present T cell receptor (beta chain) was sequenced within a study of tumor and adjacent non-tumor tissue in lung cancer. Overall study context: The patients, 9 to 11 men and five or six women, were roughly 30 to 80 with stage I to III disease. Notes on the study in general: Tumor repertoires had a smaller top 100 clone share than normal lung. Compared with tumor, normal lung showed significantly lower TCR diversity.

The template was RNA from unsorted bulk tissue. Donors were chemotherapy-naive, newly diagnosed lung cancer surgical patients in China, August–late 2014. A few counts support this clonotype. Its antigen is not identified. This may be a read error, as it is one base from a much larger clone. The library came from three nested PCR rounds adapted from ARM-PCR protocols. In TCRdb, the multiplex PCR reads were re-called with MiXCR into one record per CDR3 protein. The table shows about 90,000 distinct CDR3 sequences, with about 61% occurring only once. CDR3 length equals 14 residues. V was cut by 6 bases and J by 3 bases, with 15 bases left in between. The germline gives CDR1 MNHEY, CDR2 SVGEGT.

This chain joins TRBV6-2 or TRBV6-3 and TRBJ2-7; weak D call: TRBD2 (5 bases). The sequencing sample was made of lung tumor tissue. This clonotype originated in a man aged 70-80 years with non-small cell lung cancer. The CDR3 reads CASSPLEGRYEQYF. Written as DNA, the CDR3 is TGTGCCAGCAGCCCTCTCGAGGGCCGCTACGAGCAGTACTTC.